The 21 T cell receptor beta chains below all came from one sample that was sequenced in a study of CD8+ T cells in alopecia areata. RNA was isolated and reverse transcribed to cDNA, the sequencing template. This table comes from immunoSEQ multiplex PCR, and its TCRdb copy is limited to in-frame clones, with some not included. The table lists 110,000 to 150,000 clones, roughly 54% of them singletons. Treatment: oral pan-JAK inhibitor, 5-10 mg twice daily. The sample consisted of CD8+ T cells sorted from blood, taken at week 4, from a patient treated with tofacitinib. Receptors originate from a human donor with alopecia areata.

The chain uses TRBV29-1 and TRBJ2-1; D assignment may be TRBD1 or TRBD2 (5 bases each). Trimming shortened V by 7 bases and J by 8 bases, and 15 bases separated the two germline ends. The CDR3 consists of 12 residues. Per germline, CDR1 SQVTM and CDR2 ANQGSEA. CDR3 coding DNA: TGCAGCGGACAAAGAGGGGAAGATGAGCAGTTCTTC. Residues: CSGQRGEDEQFF.

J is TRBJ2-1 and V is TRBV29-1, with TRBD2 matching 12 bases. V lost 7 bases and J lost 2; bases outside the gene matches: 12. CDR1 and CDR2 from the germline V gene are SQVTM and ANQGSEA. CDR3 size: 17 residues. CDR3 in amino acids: CSAEKVLAGGPYNEQFF. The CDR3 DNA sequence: TGCAGCGCCGAGAAGGTGCTAGCGGGGGGGCCCTACAATGAGCAGTTCTTC.

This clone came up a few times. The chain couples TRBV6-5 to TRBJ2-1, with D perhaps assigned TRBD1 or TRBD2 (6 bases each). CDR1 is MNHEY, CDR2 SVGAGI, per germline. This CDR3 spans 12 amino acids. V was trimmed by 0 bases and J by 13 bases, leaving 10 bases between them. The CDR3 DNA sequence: TGTGCCAGCAGTTACTCTGGGGGGCAACAGTTCTTC. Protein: CASSYSGGQQFF.

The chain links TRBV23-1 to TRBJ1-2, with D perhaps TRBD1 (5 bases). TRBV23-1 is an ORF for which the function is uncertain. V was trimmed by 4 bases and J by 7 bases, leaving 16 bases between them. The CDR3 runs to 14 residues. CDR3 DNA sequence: TGCGCCAGCAGTCTAGCGCAGGGCGCAAGTGGCTACACCTTC. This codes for CASSLAQGASGYTF.

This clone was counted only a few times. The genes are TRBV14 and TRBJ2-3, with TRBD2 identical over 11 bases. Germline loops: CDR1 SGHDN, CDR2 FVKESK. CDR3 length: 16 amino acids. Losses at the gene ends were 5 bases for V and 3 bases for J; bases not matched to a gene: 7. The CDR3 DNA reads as TGTGCCAGCAGCTCCCGACTAGCGGGGTGGACAGATACGCAGTATTTT. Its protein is CASSSRLAGWTDTQYF.

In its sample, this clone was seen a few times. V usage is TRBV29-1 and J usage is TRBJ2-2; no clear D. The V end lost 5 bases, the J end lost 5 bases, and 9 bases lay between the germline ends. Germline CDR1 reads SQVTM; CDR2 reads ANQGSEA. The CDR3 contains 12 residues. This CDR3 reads CSVHIGTGELFF. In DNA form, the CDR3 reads TGCAGCGTTCATATAGGGACCGGGGAGCTGTTTTTT.

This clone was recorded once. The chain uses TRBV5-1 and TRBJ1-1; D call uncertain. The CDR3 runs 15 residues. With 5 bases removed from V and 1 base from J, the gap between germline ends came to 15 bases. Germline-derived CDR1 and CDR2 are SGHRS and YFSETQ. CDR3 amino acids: CASRDRGIRNTEAFF. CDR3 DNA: TGCGCCAGCAGGGATCGGGGAATCAGGAACACTGAAGCTTTCTTT.

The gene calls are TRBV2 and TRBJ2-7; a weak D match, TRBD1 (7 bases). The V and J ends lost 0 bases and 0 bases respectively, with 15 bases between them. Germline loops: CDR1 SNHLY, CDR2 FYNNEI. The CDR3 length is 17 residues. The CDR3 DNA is TGTGCCAGCAGTGAAGCGGAGGGACAGATACTCTCCTACGAGCAGTACTTC. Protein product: CASSEAEGQILSYEQYF.

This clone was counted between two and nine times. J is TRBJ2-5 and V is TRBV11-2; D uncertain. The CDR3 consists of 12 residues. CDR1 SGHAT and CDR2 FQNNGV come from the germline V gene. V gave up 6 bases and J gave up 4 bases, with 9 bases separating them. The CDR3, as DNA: TGTGCCAGCAGTTCCCTGGGAGAGACCCAGTACTTC. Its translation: CASSSLGETQYF.

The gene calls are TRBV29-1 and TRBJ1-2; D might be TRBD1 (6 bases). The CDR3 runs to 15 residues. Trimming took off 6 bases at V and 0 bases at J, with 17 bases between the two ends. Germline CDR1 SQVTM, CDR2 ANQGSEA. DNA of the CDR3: TGCAGCGTCGAAAGGGAGGGGACACCTAACTATGGCTACACCTTC. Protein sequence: CSVEREGTPNYGYTF.

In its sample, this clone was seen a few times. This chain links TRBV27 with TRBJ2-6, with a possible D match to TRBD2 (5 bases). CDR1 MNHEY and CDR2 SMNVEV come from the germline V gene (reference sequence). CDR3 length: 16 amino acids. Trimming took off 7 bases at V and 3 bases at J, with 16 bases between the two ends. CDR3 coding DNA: TGTGCCAGCAATCCCGGGCTAGCCTTTGGGGCCAACGTCCTGACTTTC. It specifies CASNPGLAFGANVLTF. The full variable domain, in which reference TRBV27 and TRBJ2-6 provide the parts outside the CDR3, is EAQVTQNPRYLITVTGKKLTVTCSQNMNHEYMSWYRQDPGLGLRQIYYSMNVEVTDKGDVPEGYKVSRKEKRNFPLILESPSPNQTSLYFCASNPGLAFGANVLTFGAGSRLTVL.

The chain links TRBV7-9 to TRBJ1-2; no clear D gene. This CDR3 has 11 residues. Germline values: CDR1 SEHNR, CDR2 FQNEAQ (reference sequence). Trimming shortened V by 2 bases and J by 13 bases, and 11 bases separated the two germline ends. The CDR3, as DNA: TGTGCCAGCAGCTTAAGCGGGGAAGGCACCTTC. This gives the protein CASSLSGEGTF.

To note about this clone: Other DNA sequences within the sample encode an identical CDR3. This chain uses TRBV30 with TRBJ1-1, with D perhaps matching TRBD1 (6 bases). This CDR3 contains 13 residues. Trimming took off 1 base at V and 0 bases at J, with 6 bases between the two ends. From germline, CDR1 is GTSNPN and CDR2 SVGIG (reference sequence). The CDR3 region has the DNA TGTGCCTGGAGTGACAGGGTGAACACTGAAGCTTTCTTT. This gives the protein CAWSDRVNTEAFF.

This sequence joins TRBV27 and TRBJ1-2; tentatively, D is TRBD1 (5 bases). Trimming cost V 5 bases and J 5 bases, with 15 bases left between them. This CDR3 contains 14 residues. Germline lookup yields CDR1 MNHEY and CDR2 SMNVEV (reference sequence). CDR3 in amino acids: CASSRDQAGYGYTF. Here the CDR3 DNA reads TGTGCCAGCAGTCGGGACCAAGCTGGGTATGGCTACACCTTC.

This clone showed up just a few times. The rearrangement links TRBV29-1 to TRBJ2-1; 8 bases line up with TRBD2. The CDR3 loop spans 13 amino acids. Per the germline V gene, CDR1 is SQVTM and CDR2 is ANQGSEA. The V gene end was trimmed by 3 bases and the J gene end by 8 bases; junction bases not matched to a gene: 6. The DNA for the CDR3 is TGCAGCGTTGACGGGACTAGGCGGCATGAGCAGTTCTTC. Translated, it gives CSVDGTRRHEQFF.

The CDR3 loop is CASSLVASTTDTQYF. CDR3 nucleotides: TGCGCCAGCAGCTTGGTGGCCTCTACCACAGATACGCAGTATTTT. J is TRBJ2-3 and V is TRBV5-1; no clear D gene. Germline V gene lookup returns CDR1 SGHRS and CDR2 YFSETQ. V gave up 0 bases and J gave up 2 bases, with 10 bases separating them. This CDR3 has 15 amino acids.

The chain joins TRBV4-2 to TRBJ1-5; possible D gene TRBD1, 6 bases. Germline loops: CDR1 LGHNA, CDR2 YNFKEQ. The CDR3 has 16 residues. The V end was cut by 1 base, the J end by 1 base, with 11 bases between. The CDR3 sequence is CASSQAAGASNQPQHF. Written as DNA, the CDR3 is TGTGCCAGCAGCCAAGCGGCAGGGGCGAGCAATCAGCCCCAGCATTTT.

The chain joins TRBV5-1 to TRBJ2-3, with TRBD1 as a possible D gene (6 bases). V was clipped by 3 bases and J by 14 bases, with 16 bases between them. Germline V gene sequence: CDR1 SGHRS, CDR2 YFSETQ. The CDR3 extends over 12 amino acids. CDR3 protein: CASSSGVHRVYF. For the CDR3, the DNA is TGCGCCAGCAGCTCCGGCGTCCACAGGGTGTATTTT.

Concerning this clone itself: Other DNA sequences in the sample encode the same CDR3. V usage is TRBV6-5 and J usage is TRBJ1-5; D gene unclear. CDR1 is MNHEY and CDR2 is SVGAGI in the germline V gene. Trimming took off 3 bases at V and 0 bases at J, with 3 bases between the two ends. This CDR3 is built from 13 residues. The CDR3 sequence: CASSYGSNQPQHF. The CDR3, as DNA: TGTGCCAGCAGTTATGGTAGCAATCAGCCCCAGCATTTT.

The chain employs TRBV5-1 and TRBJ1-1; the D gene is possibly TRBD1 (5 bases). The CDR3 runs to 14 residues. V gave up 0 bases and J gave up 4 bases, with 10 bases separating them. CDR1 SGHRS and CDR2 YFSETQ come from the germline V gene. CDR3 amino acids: CASSLGGGTTEAFF. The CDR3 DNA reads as TGCGCCAGCAGCTTGGGTGGGGGGACCACTGAAGCTTTCTTT. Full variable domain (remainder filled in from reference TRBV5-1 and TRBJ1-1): KAGVTQTPRYLIKTRGQQVTLSCSPISGHRSVSWYQQTPGQGLQFLFEYFSETQRNKGNFPGRFSGRQFSNSRSEMNVSTLELGDSALYLCASSLGGGTTEAFFGQGTRLTVV.

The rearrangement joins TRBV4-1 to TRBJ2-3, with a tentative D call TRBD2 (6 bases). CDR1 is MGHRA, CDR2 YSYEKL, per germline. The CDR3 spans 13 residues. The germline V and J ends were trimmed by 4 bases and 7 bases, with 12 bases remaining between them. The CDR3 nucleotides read TGCGCCAGCAGCCTACTAGCTATTAATACGCAGTATTTT. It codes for CASSLLAINTQYF.